This T cell receptor (beta chain) was retrieved from a study of T cell responses to AZD1222 COVID-19 vaccine (dated by TCRdb to about 2021). About the investigation overall: TCR sequencing was performed for fewer than 250 trial participants, of whom roughly 200 were given two doses of AZD1222 and approximately 26 were given two doses of MenACWY control vaccine. Trial participants were enrolled by age into subgroups of 18-55, 56-69 and 70-plus years, and around 150, 28 and 57 TCR-sequenced participants, respectively, were included in these subgroups. Results and caveats for the whole study, not just this receptor: A significant rise in spike-specific TCR breadth and depth was observed after two AZD1222 doses relative to day 0 and relative to MenACWY recipients. Conclusions about previously exposed vaccinees are limited, since just 5 or 6 AZD1222 recipients were seropositive for SARS-CoV-2 at baseline. The 56-69-year group was small, and its depth increase did not reach significance, likely because of low power. Reportedly, close to half of the unique spike-specific TCRs recognized epitopes lying outside the regions that are mutated in the B.1.351 and B.1.1.7 variants. Participants were mostly white British and included more females than males, and it was suggested by the authors that clonal diversity may have been underestimated. Because no day 14 peak-response samples were available, repertoires were characterized only after the peak T cell response. CD4 TCRs associated with the vaccine covered the entire spike protein, and the dominant responses were in regions 160-218 and 743-854.

CDR3 length: 15 amino acids, cysteine to phenylalanine. Only the CDR3 part of the read is kept: 45 bases, read in frame from the first base. After removal of 4 bases from V and 4 bases from J, the junction retains 6 bases not matched to a gene. According to the germline V gene, CDR1 reads SGHTS and CDR2 reads YDEGEE. The CDR3 regions of human TCRbeta chains were analyzed by immunosequencing. The original pipeline was this. Repertoire TCRs were matched against a reference library of SARS-CoV-2-specific TCRs generated with the MIRA antigen-specificity platform. Breadth was defined as the fraction of unique TCRs that were SARS-CoV-2-associated, and depth was defined as the fraction of total T cells that were SARS-CoV-2-associated. Each spike-specific TCR was assigned to its reactive spike region and to a CD4 or CD8 class using the MIRA data. Log10-transformed breadth and depth values were compared by one-way ANOVA with Sidak's multiple comparisons tests. TCRdb holds this immuneACCESS table with in-frame rearrangements only. Some clones are missing; in checked studies, unresolved V genes explain under half, and the rest has no known cause. The V and J calls and clone size are taken from that table; D and trimming were inferred from the DNA. The sample table lists about 130,000 clones, about 90% of them with a count of one. The ten largest clonotypes hold 4% to 5.5% of the sample.

What the time point label conveys for this sample: baseline before first vaccination. The treatment or condition label, as the study defines it: meningococcal conjugate vaccine given as trial control. Vaccinee samples came from UK trials COV001 and COV002, including a single-blind randomized controlled phase 2/3 trial of AZD1222 (ChAdOx1 nCoV-19) in healthy adults. For TCRbeta chain sequencing, PBMC samples were collected from trial participants at day 0 and at day 28 after the second dose. Note on this clone: The antigen it binds to is not known. No qualities accompany the bases; no much larger clone lies one base away.

The chain is made from TRBV5-8 and TRBJ1-5, with 9 junctional bases fitting TRBD1. This clonotype originated in an adult in good health. The input for sequencing was peripheral blood, taken on day 0 of MenACWY control vaccination. The sequence in DNA is TGTGCCAGCAGCCGGACAGGGGTTGGGAATCAGCCCCAGCATTTT. It encodes CASSRTGVGNQPQHF.